These 30 T cell receptor beta chains came from one sample sequenced in a study of cytomegalovirus exposure and HLA in healthy donors. PCR employed 60 Vbeta and 13 Jbeta primers. Assay: immunoSEQ multiplex PCR; the TCRdb copy retains only in-frame clones and omits some. This sample has about 50,000 clones, with around four fifths found just once. Material for sequencing was PBMCs. These TCRs come from a man aged 25 to 40 in good health and CMV-seronegative.

The rearrangement links TRBV14 to TRBJ2-7, with 11 positions matching TRBD1. Unmatched junction bases numbered 5, after V lost 4 bases and J lost 3 bases. CDR3 length equals 15 residues. Germline V gene sequence: CDR1 SGHDN, CDR2 FVKESK. The CDR3 here is CASSRTGTGGYEQYF. CDR3 DNA sequence: TGTGCCAGCAGCCGTACCGGGACAGGGGGCTACGAGCAGTACTTC.

The chain has TRBV27 and TRBJ2-5; tentatively, D is TRBD2 (6 bases). TRBJ2-7 matches the DNA end more closely, so the J call is doubtful. The CDR3 extends over 14 amino acids. Germline V gives CDR1 MNHEY, CDR2 SMNVEV (reference sequence). The chain's CDR3 is CASRRGRITYEQYF. DNA for the CDR3: TGTGCCAGCAGGCGGGGCAGAATTACCTACGAGCAGTACTTC.

This rearrangement joins TRBV2 to TRBJ1-6; the match to TRBD1 covers 7 bases. CDR3 length: 15 amino acids. J gave up 7 bases and V 6 bases, and 9 bases lay outside the gene matches. Germline V gives CDR1 SNHLY, CDR2 FYNNEI. This CDR3 reads CASRERTGPNSPLHF. The CDR3 region has the DNA TGTGCCAGCAGAGAGAGGACAGGACCCAATTCACCCCTCCACTTT.

A single count supports this clone. V and J are TRBV6-6 and TRBJ1-6, with 7 bases aligning to TRBD1. J gave up 6 bases and V 4 bases, and 9 bases lay outside the gene matches. There are 16 residues in the CDR3. Germline lookup yields CDR1 MNHNY and CDR2 SVGAGI (reference sequence). CDR3: CASSSTRQGGNSPLHF. Here the CDR3 DNA reads TGTGCCAGCAGTTCGACAAGACAGGGAGGTAATTCACCCCTCCACTTT.

The CDR3 region is CASSLSGTGVYEQYF. CDR3 DNA sequence: TGCGCCAGCAGCCTTTCCGGGACAGGGGTCTACGAGCAGTACTTC. V usage is TRBV4-3 and J usage is TRBJ2-7; the match to TRBD1 covers 10 bases. The J segment lost 3 bases and the V segment lost 4 bases, leaving 6 bases of the junction unmatched. Germline V lookup: CDR1 LGHNA, CDR2 YSLEER. This CDR3 contains 15 residues.

In DNA form, the CDR3 reads TGCGCCAGCAGAGCTCCGGGACAGGGGTTGGAACAGTACTTC. Protein product: CASRAPGQGLEQYF. The chain employs TRBV4-1 and TRBJ2-5; 10 positions match TRBD1. The CDR3 runs 14 residues. The trim removed 6 bases at V and 11 bases at J, leaving 12 bases unmatched. CDR1 is MGHRA, CDR2 YSYEKL, per germline.

The CDR3 reads CASRTGFGNTIYF. The CDR3 DNA is TGTGCCAGCAGGACAGGGTTTGGAAACACCATATATTTT. This rearrangement joins TRBV6-6 to TRBJ1-3; 7 nucleotides match TRBD1. V shed 6 bases, J shed 3 bases, and the junction held 2 bases outside the gene matches. The CDR3 extends over 13 amino acids. CDR1 is MNHNY and CDR2 is SVGAGI in the germline V gene (reference sequence).

The genes are TRBV4-2 and TRBJ2-5, with 11 bases matching TRBD2. The CDR3 extends over 17 amino acids. The germline V gene has CDR1 LGHNA and CDR2 YNFKEQ. After removal of 4 bases from V and 3 bases from J, the junction contained 10 bases not matched to a gene. DNA for the CDR3: TGTGCCAGCAGCCGCTTCGGGACTAGCGGAAATAAAGAGACCCAGTACTTC. Its translation: CASSRFGTSGNKETQYF.

The V call is TRBV2, the J call TRBJ1-5; 9 nucleotides match TRBD1. Germline lookup yields CDR1 SNHLY and CDR2 FYNNEI. The CDR3 runs to 15 residues. The J segment lost 6 bases and the V segment lost 3 bases, leaving 6 bases of the junction unmatched. CDR3: CASSDHTGGGQPQHF. CDR3 coding DNA: TGTGCCAGCAGTGACCACACAGGGGGCGGTCAGCCCCAGCATTTT.

The chain has TRBV5-1 and TRBJ2-5; D is possibly TRBD2 (5 bases). Deletions cut 0 bases from V and 4 bases from J, with 7 bases between. CDR3 length equals 13 residues. Germline V gives CDR1 SGHRS, CDR2 YFSETQ. CDR3 sequence (DNA): TGCGCCAGCAGCTTGGAGCGGAGAGAGACCCAGTACTTC. This encodes CASSLERRETQYF.

The chain links TRBV6-5 to TRBJ2-1; 10 bases align to TRBD2. V was clipped by 8 bases and J by 2 bases; unmatched bases: 6. CDR1 and CDR2 from the germline V gene are MNHEY and SVGAGI. The CDR3 runs 15 residues. CDR3 in amino acids: CASGLAGDPYNEQFF. CDR3 nucleotide sequence: TGTGCCAGCGGCCTAGCGGGAGATCCCTACAATGAGCAGTTCTTC.

This clone was picked up one time. The gene calls are TRBV28 and TRBJ2-1; D is undetermined. Between the trimmed V and J ends, which lost 8 bases and 8 bases, there was a span of 16 bases. This CDR3 contains 13 residues. The V gene's germline CDR1 is MDHEN and CDR2 SYDVKM. The CDR3 nucleotides are TGTGCCAGCGGGCTGCTGGATCACCATGAGCAGTTCTTC. The encoded protein is CASGLLDHHEQFF.

The chain joins TRBV5-1 to TRBJ2-7; 7 nucleotides match TRBD1. This CDR3 contains 15 residues. Trimming removed 4 bases from V and 3 bases from J; junction bases left unmatched: 10. The germline V gene encodes CDR1 SGHRS and CDR2 YFSETQ. The CDR3 DNA is TGCGCCAGCAGCCCCGGGACAGTAAATGTCTACGAGCAGTACTTC. Translated: CASSPGTVNVYEQYF.

For this clone: The junction differs from germline at one of its ends, possibly a read error. This CDR3 is also generated by other DNA sequences in the sample. The chain combines TRBV6-6 with TRBJ1-6; unclear D gene. CDR1 is MNHNY, CDR2 SVGAGI, per germline (reference sequence). This CDR3 spans 15 amino acids. The CDR3 bases are TGTGCCAGCAGTTACTCGAGCCCGTATAATTCGCCCCTCCACTTT. Translating gives CASSYSSPYNSPLHF.

This clone was recorded a few times. The chain is built from TRBV2 and TRBJ2-1, with TRBD2 identical over 11 bases. The V segment lost 6 bases and the J segment 10 bases; nucleotides outside the gene matches: 2. CDR1 is SNHLY and CDR2 is FYNNEI in the germline V gene. CDR3 length: 12 amino acids. Here the CDR3 DNA reads TGTGCCAGCAGACTAGCGGGAGACGAGCAGTTCTTC. It yields the protein CASRLAGDEQFF.

This sequence joins TRBV7-2 and TRBJ2-7; a weak D match, TRBD1 (5 bases). Germline V CDR1 and CDR2: SGHTA, FQGNSA. With 3 bases removed from V and 4 bases from J, the gap between germline ends came to 13 bases. The CDR3 has 14 amino acids. The CDR3: CASSFQGQDYEQYF. In DNA form, the CDR3 reads TGTGCCAGCAGCTTTCAGGGTCAGGATTACGAGCAGTACTTC.

The sample holds one count of this clone. The chain employs TRBV27 and TRBJ2-4; tentatively, D is TRBD2 (7 bases). This CDR3 has 14 amino acids. From germline, CDR1 is MNHEY and CDR2 SMNVEV (reference sequence). V was trimmed by 5 bases and J by 6 bases, leaving 14 bases between them. The CDR3 DNA is TGTGCCAGCAGTGAGGGGGGGCGAGGAAACATTCAGTACTTC. This gives the protein CASSEGGRGNIQYF.

There are a few counts of this clone. The chain carries TRBV7-9 and TRBJ1-1; TRBD1 matches 9 bases. Germline trimming cut 5 bases from V and 6 bases from J; bases unmatched to any gene: 10. The CDR3 runs to 15 residues. The germline V gene has CDR1 SEHNR and CDR2 FQNEAQ (reference sequence). The CDR3 nucleotides read TGTGCCAGCAGCCAAACCACAGGGGGCTCTGCTGAAGCTTTCTTT. Protein product: CASSQTTGGSAEAFF. Full variable domain (missing parts from reference TRBV7-9 and TRBJ1-1): DTGVSQNPRHKITKRGQNVTFRCDPISEHNRLYWYRQTLGQGPEFLTYFQNEAQLEKSRLLSDRFSAERPKGSFSTLEIQRTEQGDSAMYLCASSQTTGGSAEAFFGQGTRLTVV.

This clone was seen just once. The V and J genes are TRBV21-1 and TRBJ2-2; the D call TRBD1 from the table was never checked on the DNA. TRBV21-1 is assigned pseudogene status. CDR3 length: 17 amino acids. CDR3 residues: CASSKETGIGRSGELFF. The CDR3 DNA reads TGTGCCAGCAGCAAAGAAACAGGGATAGGTAGGTCGGGGGAGCTGTTTTTT.

The chain couples TRBV19 to TRBJ2-1; 7 bases are a match to TRBD2. The germline V gene has CDR1 LNHDA and CDR2 SQIVND (reference sequence). The CDR3 contains 16 residues. J was trimmed by 2 bases and V by 5 bases; bases with no gene match: 9. CDR3 loop: CASSLTAGEPYNEQFF. In DNA form, the CDR3 reads TGTGCCAGTAGTTTAACGGCGGGGGAACCCTACAATGAGCAGTTCTTC.

The chain couples TRBV18 to TRBJ2-3; tentative D call: TRBD2 (5 bases). This CDR3 has 13 residues. V lost 2 bases to trimming and J lost 10 bases, with 13 bases between them. Per germline, CDR1 KGHSH and CDR2 LQKENI. The CDR3 is CASSPGGLAAQYF. The CDR3 DNA is TGTGCCAGCTCACCAGGTGGGCTAGCCGCGCAGTATTTT.

The J gene is TRBJ2-1, the V gene TRBV5-4; 7 bases fit TRBD2. With V trimmed by 0 bases and J by 4 bases, 7 bases remained unmatched. Germline values: CDR1 SGHNT, CDR2 YYREEE (reference sequence). This CDR3 region has 16 residues. Written as DNA, the CDR3 is TGTGCCAGCAGCTTGGGGAGTAGCGGGCGATACAATGAGCAGTTCTTC. It translates to CASSLGSSGRYNEQFF.

The V call is TRBV28, the J call TRBJ1-5; maybe TRBD1 (5 bases). Germline CDR1 is MDHEN and CDR2 is SYDVKM. The CDR3 runs to 14 residues. The V and J ends lost 4 bases and 15 bases respectively, with 22 bases between them. The CDR3: CASSSGQLLRFGHF. The CDR3 nucleotides are TGTGCCAGCAGTTCAGGGCAGCTTCTCCGTTTTGGGCATTTT. Full variable domain (remainder filled in from reference TRBV28 and TRBJ1-5): DVKVTQSSRYLVKRTGEKVFLECVQDMDHENMFWYRQDPGLGLRLIYFSYDVKMKEKGDIPEGYSVSREKKERFSLILESASTNQTSMYLCASSSGQLLRFGHFGDGTRLSIL.

CDR3 residues: CAWSGGQPEKLFF. The DNA of the CDR3 is TGTGCCTGGAGTGGCGGCCAGCCTGAAAAACTGTTTTTT. V gene TRBV30 combines with J gene TRBJ1-4; no reliable D call. Germline CDR1 is GTSNPN and CDR2 is SVGIG (reference sequence). This CDR3 comprises 13 residues. The germline V and J ends were trimmed by 1 base and 7 bases, with 10 bases remaining between them.

This rearrangement joins TRBV7-9 to TRBJ2-2, with 7 bases fitting TRBD2. The junction had 6 bases not matched to a gene; V was cut back by 1 base and J by 7 bases. Germline CDR1 is SEHNR and CDR2 is FQNEAQ (reference sequence). The length of the CDR3 is 15 residues. CDR3 in amino acids: CASSLVGGPVGELFF. CDR3 nucleotides: TGTGCCAGCAGCTTAGTGGGAGGGCCCGTCGGGGAGCTGTTTTTT. The entire variable domain, with the rest obtained from reference TRBV7-9 and TRBJ2-2, is as follows: DTGVSQNPRHKITKRGQNVTFRCDPISEHNRLYWYRQTLGQGPEFLTYFQNEAQLEKSRLLSDRFSAERPKGSFSTLEIQRTEQGDSAMYLCASSLVGGPVGELFFGEGSRLTVL.

The rearrangement joins TRBV28 to TRBJ1-2; TRBD1 matches at 7 bases. This CDR3 region has 13 residues. V was clipped by 6 bases and J by 8 bases; unmatched bases: 9. Per the germline V gene, CDR1 is MDHEN and CDR2 is SYDVKM. CDR3 in amino acids: CASSYYRGQGYTF. The CDR3 DNA follows: TGTGCCAGCAGCTACTACAGGGGACAGGGCTACACCTTC.

The V call is TRBV5-4, the J call TRBJ2-5; D is unresolved. CDR1 and CDR2 (germline): SGHNT, YYREEE (reference sequence). V was clipped by 5 bases and J by 2 bases, with 13 bases between them. CDR3 length equals 14 residues. The chain's CDR3 is CASSPGPSQETQYF. The CDR3, as DNA: TGTGCCAGCAGTCCTGGGCCCTCGCAAGAGACCCAGTACTTC. Drawing the rest from reference TRBV5-4 and TRBJ2-5, the complete variable domain is ETGVTQSPTHLIKTRGQQVTLRCSSQSGHNTVSWYQQALGQGPQFIFQYYREEENGRGNFPPRFSGLQFPNYSSELNVNALELDDSALYLCASSPGPSQETQYFGPGTRLLVL.

V and J are TRBV7-2 and TRBJ2-1; 10 bases align to TRBD2. The CDR3 consists of 17 residues. The V gene end was trimmed by 4 bases and the J gene end by 9 bases; junction bases not matched to a gene: 15. Germline CDR1 reads SGHTA; CDR2 reads FQGNSA. The CDR3 DNA follows: TGTGCCAGCAGCTGGGAAACGGGACTAGCGTCTCGGGGTGAGCAGTTCTTC. Translated: CASSWETGLASRGEQFF.

The sample holds one count of this clone. The chain is built from TRBV30 and TRBJ1-1; D is ambiguous. The CDR3 covers 12 residues. Germline assignment: CDR1 GTSNPN and CDR2 SVGIG (reference sequence). Trimming took off 0 bases at V and 2 bases at J, with 4 bases between the two ends. The CDR3 DNA sequence: TGTGCCTGGAGTGTCCTCAACACTGAAGCTTTCTTT. This sequence encodes CAWSVLNTEAFF.

The rearrangement joins TRBV9 to TRBJ1-1; 9 positions match TRBD1. The germline V gene has CDR1 SGDLS and CDR2 YYNGEE. J gave up 3 bases and V 1 base, and 1 base lay outside the gene matches. The CDR3 runs 14 residues. The CDR3 region has the DNA TGTGCCAGCAGCGTAACAGGGGGCCACACTGAAGCTTTCTTT. It is translated as CASSVTGGHTEAFF.